The next 10 T cell receptor beta chains were all read from a single sample in a study of OX40 agonist ivuxolimab in advanced cancers. The repertoire was sequenced with immunoSEQ multiplex PCR; TCRdb's copy has only in-frame clones and lacks some. This sample yields about 100,000 clones, of which 90% are seen a single time; around 0.16% belongs to the top ten. The sequencing here drew on CD4+ or CD8+ T cells sorted from blood, taken in a trial of the OX40 agonist ivuxolimab. All receptors come from an adult with an advanced solid tumor such as melanoma, head and neck, liver or kidney cancer.

V and J are TRBV7-6 and TRBJ1-1, with 7 bases fitting TRBD1. Germline V gene sequence: CDR1 SGHVS, CDR2 FNYEAQ. CDR3 length: 14 residues. Trimming at V came to 5 bases and at J to 0 bases, leaving 3 bases not matched to a gene. The DNA for the CDR3 is TGTGCCAGCAGCCCGGGACAGTTGAACACTGAAGCTTTCTTT. As protein: CASSPGQLNTEAFF. Using reference TRBV7-6 and TRBJ1-1 for the parts outside the CDR3, the full variable domain is GAGVSQSPRYKVTKRGQDVALRCDPISGHVSLYWYRQALGQGPEFLTYFNYEAQQDKSGLPNDRFSAERPEGSISTLTIQRTEQRDSAMYRCASSPGQLNTEAFFGQGTRLTVV.

The V and J genes are TRBV2 and TRBJ2-3; 10 nucleotides agree with TRBD2. V trimming: 2 bases; J trimming: 2 bases; junction bases outside the gene matches: 4. The germline gives CDR1 SNHLY, CDR2 FYNNEI. The CDR3 extends over 16 amino acids. The chain's CDR3 is CASSETLAGNTDTQYF. The CDR3 bases are TGTGCCAGCAGTGAAACACTAGCGGGGAACACAGATACGCAGTATTTT. Variable domain in full (rest from reference TRBV2 and TRBJ2-3): EPEVTQTPSHQVTQMGQEVILRCVPISNHLYFYWYRQILGQKVEFLVSFYNNEISEKSEIFDDQFSVERPDGSNFTLKIRSTKLEDSAMYFCASSETLAGNTDTQYFGPGTRLTVL.

As DNA, the CDR3 is TGCGCCAGCAGCTTAAGTCTAGGCCGGGGCTACACCTTC. Protein product: CASSLSLGRGYTF. This sequence joins TRBV5-1 and TRBJ1-2; D not resolved. The V and J ends lost 2 bases and 8 bases respectively, with 13 bases between them. The CDR3 is made up of 13 amino acids. Germline V CDR1 and CDR2: SGHRS, YFSETQ. Based on the CDR3 plus reference TRBV5-1 and TRBJ1-2, the full variable domain is KAGVTQTPRYLIKTRGQQVTLSCSPISGHRSVSWYQQTPGQGLQFLFEYFSETQRNKGNFPGRFSGRQFSNSRSEMNVSTLELGDSALYLCASSLSLGRGYTFGSGTRLTVV.

The rearrangement joins TRBV21-1 to TRBJ1-4. TRBV21-1 constitutes a pseudogene. The CDR3 runs to 15 residues. The CDR3 DNA reads TGTGCCAGCAGCAAAGTCGGCAGGGAGGGTGAAAAACTGTTTTTT. This gives the protein CASSKVGREGEKLFF.

The rearrangement links TRBV15 to TRBJ1-1; TRBD1 is a possible D gene (6 bases). CDR1 and CDR2 (germline): LNHNV, YYDKDF (reference sequence). There are 16 residues in the CDR3. V lost 1 base and J lost 1, with 13 bases in between. This CDR3 is CATSRGAGVWNTEAFF. The CDR3 DNA reads TGTGCCACCAGCAGAGGGGCAGGGGTGTGGAACACTGAAGCTTTCTTT.

Here the CDR3 reads CASSISGGQKVYEQYF. In nucleotides, the CDR3 is TGTGCCAGCAGCATCTCGGGGGGTCAGAAGGTCTACGAGCAGTACTTC. V gene TRBV11-2 combines with J gene TRBJ2-7; the match to TRBD2 covers 7 bases. The CDR3 is 16 residues long. Germline trimming cut 5 bases from V and 3 bases from J; bases unmatched to any gene: 13. Germline lookup yields CDR1 SGHAT and CDR2 FQNNGV.

The sample holds one count of this clone. The rearrangement joins TRBV7-8 to TRBJ2-1; D gene ambiguous. V shed 0 bases and J shed 5 bases, with 8 bases lying between them. The CDR3 runs 14 residues. Germline V gene lookup returns CDR1 SGHVS and CDR2 FQNEAQ. The CDR3 reads CASSLAGYNNEQFF. The CDR3 DNA sequence: TGTGCCAGCAGCTTAGCGGGCTACAACAATGAGCAGTTCTTC.

This chain uses TRBV5-8 with TRBJ1-3; D perhaps matches TRBD1 (5 bases). V lost 0 bases, J lost 7 bases, and 20 bases lay in between. There are 17 residues in the CDR3. Looked up from germline, CDR1 is SGHTS and CDR2 is YDEGEE. The CDR3: CASSLANGHPISNTIYF. The CDR3 DNA is TGTGCCAGCAGCTTGGCCAACGGACACCCCATTTCGAACACCATATATTTT.

The V call is TRBV7-8, the J call TRBJ2-4; D gene unclear. The germline gives CDR1 SGHVS, CDR2 FQNEAQ. The CDR3 runs 15 residues. The germline V and J ends were trimmed by 0 bases and 0 bases, with 6 bases remaining between them. The CDR3 protein is CASSLAGLAKNIQYF. The CDR3 bases are TGTGCCAGCAGCTTAGCCGGGTTAGCCAAAAACATTCAGTACTTC.

V gene TRBV5-1 combines with J gene TRBJ1-4; D is unresolved. Per germline, CDR1 SGHRS and CDR2 YFSETQ. Trimming cost V 6 bases and J 5 bases, with 17 bases left between them. The CDR3 is 15 amino acids. CDR3 region: CASKYTPRPNEKLFF. CDR3 coding DNA: TGCGCCAGCAAGTATACACCGCGCCCGAATGAAAAACTGTTTTTT.